This T cell receptor beta chain is drawn from a study of control samples from healthy donors and cancer patients. The CDR3 extends over 15 amino acids. The ends were cut back, 8 bases at V and 3 bases at J, with 19 bases in the middle. CDR1 and CDR2 from the germline V gene are WSHSY and SAAADI. Only in-frame clones appear in the TCRdb table, and some are missing; sequencing was by immunoSEQ multiplex PCR. This sample has approximately 140,000 clones; roughly nine tenths occur once, and the top ten carry under 9%. This chain joins TRBV10-2 and TRBJ1-1; D is uncertain. The receptor was derived from a man in his fifties with head and neck cancer. The sample was PBMCs. CDR3 sequence reads: CASQTPFGLHTEAFF. The CDR3, as DNA: TGCGCCAGCCAGACCCCCTTTGGACTGCACACTGAAGCTTTCTTT.